The 10 T cell receptor beta chains presented below share a single source sample, sequenced in a study of OX40 agonist ivuxolimab in advanced cancers. Sequenced by immunoSEQ multiplex PCR; TCRdb stores in-frame clones only, minus some. The table lists about 99,000 clones, approximately 95% of them singletons. The sample consisted of CD4+ or CD8+ T cells sorted from blood, taken in a trial of the OX40 agonist ivuxolimab. Source of these receptors: an adult with an advanced solid tumor such as melanoma, head and neck, liver or kidney cancer.

The gene calls are TRBV5-4 and TRBJ1-2; D is unresolved. The V end was cut by 4 bases, the J end by 3 bases, with 7 bases between. Germline CDR1 is SGHNT and CDR2 is YYREEE (reference sequence). The CDR3 covers 12 residues. CDR3 nucleotide sequence: TGTGCCAGCAGCCTTGAAGACTATGGCTACACCTTC. Translation gives CASSLEDYGYTF.

The V gene is TRBV2, the J gene TRBJ1-4; 9 positions match TRBD1. With 7 bases clipped from V and 6 bases from J, the junction kept 9 bases outside the gene matches. This CDR3 contains 15 residues. The germline CDR1 and CDR2 sequences are SNHLY and FYNNEI. The CDR3 region is CASTAGGTGHEKLFF. CDR3 in DNA: TGTGCCAGCACAGCAGGGGGGACAGGGCATGAAAAACTGTTTTTT. Variable domain in full (rest from reference TRBV2 and TRBJ1-4): EPEVTQTPSHQVTQMGQEVILRCVPISNHLYFYWYRQILGQKVEFLVSFYNNEISEKSEIFDDQFSVERPDGSNFTLKIRSTKLEDSAMYFCASTAGGTGHEKLFFGSGTQLSVL.

The rearrangement joins TRBV27 to TRBJ1-2; 7 bases align to TRBD1. With 6 bases clipped from V and 3 bases from J, the junction kept 4 bases outside the gene matches. Germline CDR1 MNHEY, CDR2 SMNVEV (reference sequence). This CDR3 comprises 13 residues. CDR3 bases: TGTGCCAGCAGCCCACAGGGGCACTATGGCTACACCTTC. Translating gives CASSPQGHYGYTF.

The chain couples TRBV7-3 to TRBJ2-1; maybe TRBD1 (6 bases). Germline lookup yields CDR1 SGHTA and CDR2 FQGTGA. CDR3 length: 15 residues. V was cut by 2 bases and J by 5 bases, with 13 bases left in between. The chain's CDR3 is CASSLWAGEDNEQFF. The DNA of the CDR3 is TGTGCCAGCAGCTTATGGGCAGGGGAAGACAATGAGCAGTTCTTC.

The chain couples TRBV19 to TRBJ1-1, with D unclear. The germline V gene has CDR1 LNHDA and CDR2 SQIVND (reference sequence). The CDR3 has 12 amino acids. Trimming took off 6 bases at V and 8 bases at J, with 13 bases between the two ends. CDR3 residues: CASRLGPAEAFF. In nucleotides, the CDR3 is TGTGCCAGTAGGCTCGGACCGGCGGAAGCTTTCTTT.

V and J are TRBV10-2 and TRBJ2-1, with 10 positions matching TRBD2. The germline V gene has CDR1 WSHSY and CDR2 SAAADI. CDR3 length equals 17 residues. Trimming cost V 0 bases and J 8 bases; bases outside gene matches: 10. As DNA, the CDR3 is TGCGCCAGCAGTGAGTCGAATGCTAGCGGGAGACTGGATGAGCAGTTCTTC. It specifies CASSESNASGRLDEQFF.

The chain couples TRBV19 to TRBJ2-7; 8 nucleotides match TRBD2. The V gene end was trimmed by 3 bases and the J gene end by 2 bases; junction bases not matched to a gene: 3. The CDR3 covers 14 residues. Per the germline V gene, CDR1 is LNHDA and CDR2 is SQIVND (reference sequence). This CDR3 reads CASSMAGGTYEQYF. CDR3 sequence (DNA): TGTGCCAGTAGTATGGCGGGGGGAACCTACGAGCAGTACTTC.

The genes are TRBV7-9 and TRBJ2-7, with 8 bases lining up with TRBD1. V lost 5 bases to trimming and J lost 5 bases; unmatched junction nucleotides: 8. Germline V gene data show CDR1 as SEHNR and CDR2 as FQNEAQ (reference sequence). This CDR3 is 14 amino acids long. The chain's CDR3 is CASSAGQGRDEQYF. The CDR3 nucleotides read TGTGCCAGCAGCGCCGGACAGGGTCGCGACGAGCAGTACTTC.

The chain combines TRBV18 with TRBJ1-1, with D possibly matching TRBD1 (6 bases). V gave up 3 bases and J gave up 3 bases, with 23 bases separating them. Germline V gene data show CDR1 as KGHSH and CDR2 as LQKENI. The CDR3 has 18 amino acids. CDR3 sequence: CASSPSSTGGASYTEAFF. The CDR3 DNA sequence: TGTGCCAGCTCACCTTCTTCGACAGGTGGGGCCTCTTACACTGAAGCTTTCTTT.

The chain carries TRBV28 and TRBJ2-7; perhaps D is TRBD1 or TRBD2 (5 bases each). V gave up 4 bases and J gave up 4 bases, with 23 bases separating them. This CDR3 contains 17 residues. Germline CDR1 and CDR2: MDHEN and SYDVKM. Here the CDR3 reads CASSSSTEPGPRYEQYF. The DNA for the CDR3 is TGTGCCAGCAGTTCCTCAACGGAACCGGGACCTCGGTACGAGCAGTACTTC.